The subject of this entry is one T cell receptor (beta chain). What it binds is unknown. In the naive CD8 group, cells lacked CD45RO and were positively selected for CCR7, so terminally differentiated effector memory CD45RA+ cells were left out. V was clipped by 4 bases and J by 3 bases, with 16 bases between them. The CDR3 contains 15 residues. Germline V gene data show CDR1 as SGHRS and CDR2 as YFSETQ. When replicate PCRs were run on sorted subsets, they used about 220 ng DNA, about 30,000 T cell genomes. In the original workflow: Without quality scores, immunoSEQ junctional reads could not be filtered like full-length reads. Libraries were prepared by immunoSEQ multiplex PCR; TCRdb keeps only in-frame clonotypes and omits some of them. V and J calls plus clone size are reproduced from that table; the DNA served to infer D and trimming. The data contain roughly 2.1 million clones, 90% to 95% of them singletons.

The data are from a study of shared clonotypes between healthy human individuals. Findings of the study overall: Sampling covered blood only; tissue repertoires likely differ. Researchers found naive subsets generally carried larger estimated richness than memory subsets.

The clonotype originates from a man younger than 35 in good health. Some clones in this sample may be carry-over from other donors' samples. Sequenced: naive CD8+ T cells from PBMCs. V usage is TRBV5-1 and J usage is TRBJ1-1; no clear D. CDR3 nucleotide sequence: TGCGCCAGCAGCCTTGGAGAACACCATTACACTGAAGCTTTCTTT. Its translation: CASSLGEHHYTEAFF.